What follows describes a single T cell receptor beta chain. What it binds is not known. V was cut by 6 bases and J by 1 base, with 9 bases left in between. The CDR3 is 13 residues long. The sample originates from a study of vaccination effects on CD4 cells after COVID-19. Turning to the study itself: Vaccine administered to participants consisted of two doses of either BNT162b2 or mRNA-1273.

TCRdb's copy holds only in-frame clones and misses some; the assay was immunoSEQ multiplex PCR. The table shows 62,000 or so clones, with about 80% occurring only once. Viral peptide pools were used in the ViraFEST assay to expand antigen-specific CD4+ T cells, and sequencing came afterward. With about 9 days of culture completed, CD4+ T cells were isolated. Neither prior SARS-CoV-2 infection nor positive nucleocapsid antibodies were present in the vaccine recipients. On both days 3 and 7, half of the culture medium was replaced with IL-2 medium. V is TRBV12-3 or TRBV12-4 and J is TRBJ1-1; D remains ambiguous. This sample comprised CD4+ T cells from PBMCs cultured with SARS-CoV-2 spike peptides, obtained before COVID-19 vaccination. The TCR sequence derives from a human donor who received a COVID-19 vaccine. The CDR3 sequence: CASSRIGNTEAFF. The CDR3 DNA sequence: TGTGCCAGCAGCAGGATAGGGAACACTGAAGCTTTCTTT.